The 6 T cell receptor beta chains reported below all come from one sample, sequenced in a study of T cells expressing NK-cell markers. From the 5' RACE reads, TCRdb lists one entry per CDR3 protein and no DNA. This sample contains 150,000 or so distinct CDR3 sequences. Sequencing was done on a sample of blood T cells: a sorted CD56 or NKG2C T cell subset, CD4+ or CD8+ T cells, or bulk PBMC T cells (not recorded which). Receptors were obtained from a woman aged 50 to 65 in good health.

The rearrangement uses TRBV11-3 and TRBJ2-3; TCRdb's assignment of TRBD2 cannot be checked, as there is no DNA. From germline, CDR1 is SGHNT and CDR2 YENEEA. The CDR3 has 17 residues. This CDR3 reads CASSPWTSGRVQGTQYF.

The gene calls are TRBV29-1 and TRBJ2-7; the D call of TRBD1 rests on TCRdb alone, since no DNA is present to check it. Germline values: CDR1 SQVTM, CDR2 ANQGSEA. The CDR3 extends over 13 amino acids. CDR3 residues: CSVMTGVSYEQYF.

The chain is built from TRBV12-3 or TRBV12-4 and TRBJ2-1. This CDR3 region has 13 residues. The CDR3 loop reads CASSLVGLQEQFF.

J is TRBJ1-6 and V is TRBV27; TCRdb returns TRBD1, unconfirmable since there is no DNA. Germline loops: CDR1 MNHEY, CDR2 SMNVEV (reference sequence). This CDR3 has 14 amino acids. This CDR3 reads CASSFGTKNSPLHF.

The chain is built from TRBV6-5 and TRBJ2-6; TCRdb calls TRBD1, which cannot be checked without DNA. The CDR3 length is 18 residues. Germline V gives CDR1 MNHEY, CDR2 SVGAGI. The CDR3 sequence is CATSDIWTGTSGANVLTF.

The chain combines TRBV6-6 with TRBJ2-6; lacking DNA, the TRBD1 call made by TCRdb goes unchecked. CDR1 MNHNY and CDR2 SVGAGI come from the germline V gene (reference sequence). CDR3 length: 18 residues. CDR3 protein: CASSYSMALSSGANVLTF.